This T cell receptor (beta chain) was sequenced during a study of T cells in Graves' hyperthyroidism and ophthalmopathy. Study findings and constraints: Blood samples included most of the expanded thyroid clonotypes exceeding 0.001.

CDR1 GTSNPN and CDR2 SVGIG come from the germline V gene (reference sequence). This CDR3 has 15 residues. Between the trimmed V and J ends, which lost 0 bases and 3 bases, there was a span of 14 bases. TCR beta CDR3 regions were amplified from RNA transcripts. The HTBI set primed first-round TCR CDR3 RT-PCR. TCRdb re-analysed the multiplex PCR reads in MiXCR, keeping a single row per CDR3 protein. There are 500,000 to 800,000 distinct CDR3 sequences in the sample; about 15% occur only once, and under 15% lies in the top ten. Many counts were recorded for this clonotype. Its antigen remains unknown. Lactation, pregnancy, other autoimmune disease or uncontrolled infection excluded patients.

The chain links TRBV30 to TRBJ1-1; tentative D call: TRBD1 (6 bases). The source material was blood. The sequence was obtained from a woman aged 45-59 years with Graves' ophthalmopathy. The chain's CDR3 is CAWSVRGGAYTEAFF. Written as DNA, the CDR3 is TGTGCCTGGAGTGTAAGGGGGGGCGCGTACACTGAAGCTTTCTTT. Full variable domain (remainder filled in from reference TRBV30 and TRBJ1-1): SQTIHQWPATLVQPVGSPLSLECTVEGTSNPNLYWYRQAAGRGLQLLFYSVGIGQISSEVPQNLSASRPQDRQFILSSKKLLLSDSGFYLCAWSVRGGAYTEAFFGQGTRLTVV.